This T cell receptor beta chain was sequenced for a study of cytotoxic CD8 clonotypes in ibrutinib-treated CLL. Whole-study context: In all, more than 10 patients were relapsed/refractory, some 14 were treatment-naive and 17 to 18 were IGHV unmutated. The authors obtained response samples at a median of about 12 months of treatment, range 6 to 36. Sample averages reached 255,043 productive templates and approximately 93,000 productive rearrangements.

Germline V CDR1 and CDR2: MDHEN, SYDVKM. With 6 bases removed from V and 7 bases from J, the gap between germline ends came to 13 bases. The CDR3 contains 13 residues. Findings and caveats of the study: Exceeding age-matched healthy donors, baseline clonality also tracked the counts of circulating CD8+ T cells.

Data came from immunoSEQ multiplex PCR; TCRdb stores just in-frame clones and leaves some out. The table shows 150,000 to 250,000 clones, with about 72% occurring only once. Worth noting for this clone: The antigen is unknown.

Sample: PBMCs, taken after 24 months of ibrutinib treatment. The receptor's source is a human donor with chronic lymphocytic leukemia. V gene TRBV28 combines with J gene TRBJ2-1; perhaps TRBD2 as D (6 bases). As DNA, the CDR3 is TGTGCCAGCAGCCGCGGGACTCTAAATGAGCAGTTCTTC. Its translation: CASSRGTLNEQFF.